Listed below are T cell receptor beta chains from one sample, sequenced in a study of T cells in tuberculosis. Clones were sequenced by immunoSEQ multiplex PCR, and TCRdb holds only the in-frame ones, with some missing. This sample has roughly 61,000 clones, with 70% to 90% found just once. Sequencing was performed on CD1b-GMM tetramer-negative cells sorted from PBMCs. Receptor source: an adult woman with latent tuberculosis. The CDR3 runs from the conserved cysteine through the conserved F or W. Each record gives: J gene, V gene, clone size, D gene, CDR3 protein, CDR3 DNA. A D gene is named only where the DNA matches it firmly. Clone size is shown for a subset of rows, as once, few, many or a class of expanded clone.

TRBJ1-5	TRBV28	NA	TRBD1	CASSPGTGIEDGNQPQHF	TGTGCCAGCAGTCCCGGGACAGGGATCGAAGATGGCAATCAGCCCCAGCATTTT
TRBJ2-1	TRBV7-9	NA	TRBD2	CASSPYGTSGGNEQFF	TGTGCCAGCAGCCCCTATGGGACTAGCGGGGGCAATGAGCAGTTCTTC
TRBJ2-3	TRBV19	NA	TRBD1	CASSRRQGLLGTDTQYF	TGTGCCAGTAGTAGACGACAGGGTTTATTGGGCACAGATACGCAGTATTTT
TRBJ2-1	TRBV7-3	NA	NA	CASSLIAKRGSNEQFF	TGTGCCAGCAGCTTAATCGCAAAAAGAGGTAGTAATGAGCAGTTCTTC
TRBJ2-7	TRBV7-2	NA	NA	CASSLAGGLYEQYF	TGTGCCAGCAGCTTAGCGGGGGGGCTTTACGAGCAGTACTTC
TRBJ1-6	TRBV4-2	NA	NA	CASSQDRAGGFPRNLNSPLHF	TGTGCCAGCAGCCAAGACAGGGCCGGGGGATTTCCCCGTAATTTAAATTCACCCCTCCACTTT
TRBJ2-2	TRBV6-5	NA	TRBD1	CASNDRGLGDGELFF	TGTGCCAGCAACGACAGGGGTCTTGGTGACGGGGAGCTGTTTTTT
TRBJ2-1	TRBV29-1	NA	TRBD1	CSVELDRGSSYNEQFF	TGCAGCGTTGAATTAGACAGGGGGTCCTCCTACAATGAGCAGTTCTTC
TRBJ2-3	TRBV6-6	NA	NA	CASRGGTSTDTQYF	TGTGCCAGCAGAGGCGGCACTAGCACAGATACGCAGTATTTT
TRBJ2-1	TRBV6-5	NA	TRBD2	CASSYTTSGGNEQFF	TGTGCCAGCAGTTACACTACTAGCGGGGGAAATGAGCAGTTCTTC
TRBJ2-5	TRBV7-6	NA	TRBD2	CASSPGTSGEETQYF	TGTGCCAGCAGCCCCGGGACTAGCGGGGAAGAGACCCAGTACTTC
TRBJ1-6	TRBV30	NA	TRBD1	CAWRRTGGSPLHF	TGTGCCTGGAGGAGGACAGGAGGTTCACCCCTCCACTTT
TRBJ1-2	TRBV2	NA	NA	CASSDIRGAYGYTF	TGTGCCAGCAGTGACATCCGGGGGGCTTATGGCTACACCTTC
TRBJ2-1	TRBV28	NA	TRBD2	CASSSEPPGLVVYEQFF	TGTGCCAGCAGTTCCGAACCCCCGGGACTAGTGGTTTATGAGCAGTTCTTC
TRBJ1-4	TRBV10-2	NA	TRBD1	CASSRDRGREKLFF	TGCGCCAGCAGCCGGGACAGGGGTCGGGAAAAACTGTTTTTT
TRBJ1-1	TRBV6-5	NA	NA	CASRPGAATEAFF	TGTGCCAGCAGACCAGGGGCAGCCACTGAAGCTTTCTTT
TRBJ2-7	TRBV5-4	NA	TRBD1	CASSGTGGSYEQYF	TGTGCCAGCAGCGGGACAGGTGGGTCCTACGAGCAGTACTTC
TRBJ1-1	TRBV7-9	NA	TRBD1	CASSLTGGSKAFF	TGTGCCAGCAGCTTGACAGGGGGTTCCAAAGCTTTCTTT
TRBJ2-1	TRBV25-1	NA	NA	CASSEYPDSDNEQFF	TGTGCCAGCAGTGAATACCCCGACAGCGATAATGAGCAGTTCTTC
TRBJ2-3	TRBV7-2	NA	TRBD2	CASSFPGRGTDTQYF	TGTGCCAGCAGCTTCCCCGGGAGGGGCACAGATACGCAGTATTTT
TRBJ2-5	TRBV11-3	NA	NA	CASTQDGRETQYF	TGTGCCAGCACCCAGGATGGGAGAGAGACCCAGTACTTC
TRBJ2-2	TRBV15	NA	NA	CATSRDSPRVVGELFF	TGTGCCACCAGCAGAGATTCACCCAGGGTAGTCGGGGAGCTGTTTTTT
TRBJ2-7	TRBV6-6	NA	TRBD2	CASSLKRGRHYEQYF	TGTGCCAGCAGCCTCAAGCGGGGGCGACACTACGAGCAGTACTTC
TRBJ2-7	TRBV4-3	NA	NA	CASSQERAGYEQYF	TGCGCCAGCAGCCAAGAGCGGGCGGGCTACGAGCAGTACTTC
TRBJ1-2	TRBV29-1	NA	TRBD1	CSAGSRGLWGYTF	TGCAGCGCCGGTAGCAGGGGGCTTTGGGGCTACACCTTC
TRBJ2-2	TRBV7-3	NA	NA	CASSSPRGGHTGELFF	TGTGCCAGCAGCTCTCCCAGGGGCGGTCACACCGGGGAGCTGTTTTTT
TRBJ2-7	TRBV11-2	NA	NA	CASSSGVLLTYEQYF	TGTGCCAGCAGCTCCGGGGTTTTACTTACCTACGAGCAGTACTTC
TRBJ1-5	TRBV4-2	NA	TRBD1	CASSPMGGQGLNQPQHF	TGTGCCAGCAGTCCTATGGGGGGACAGGGTTTAAATCAGCCCCAGCATTTT
TRBJ2-7	TRBV21-1	NA	NA	CARELAGVTSYEQYF	TGTGCCAGAGAACTAGCGGGGGTTACTTCCTACGAGCAGTACTTC
TRBJ1-2	TRBV7-2	NA	TRBD1	CASSPRQGGYGYTF	TGTGCCAGCAGCCCCCGACAGGGCGGGTATGGCTACACCTTC
TRBJ2-1	TRBV6-1	NA	TRBD1	CASNSGQAYNEQFF	TGTGCCAGCAACTCGGGACAGGCTTACAATGAGCAGTTCTTC
TRBJ1-1	TRBV4-2	NA	NA	CASSQVLAENTEAFF	TGTGCCAGCAGCCAAGTGTTAGCCGAGAACACTGAAGCTTTCTTT
TRBJ1-5	TRBV5-5	NA	NA	CASSLRAGQPQHF	TGTGCCAGCAGCCTCCGGGCGGGGCAGCCCCAGCATTTT
TRBJ2-5	TRBV5-1	NA	NA	CASSPLGYSQETQYF	TGCGCCAGCAGCCCCTTGGGCTATTCCCAAGAGACCCAGTACTTC
TRBJ2-7	TRBV11-2	NA	TRBD2	CASSPMTSGRPYEQYF	TGTGCCAGCAGCCCAATGACTAGCGGGAGACCCTACGAGCAGTACTTC
TRBJ2-7	TRBV27	NA	NA	CASSLSGGLYEQYF	TGTGCCAGCAGTTTATCGGGAGGACTCTACGAGCAGTACTTC
TRBJ1-1	TRBV7-9	NA	NA	CASSPTGNTEAFF	TGTGCCAGCAGCCCTACAGGAAACACTGAAGCTTTCTTT
TRBJ2-2	TRBV29-1	NA	NA	CSVAPRASATGELFF	TGCAGCGTTGCCCCCCGGGCTAGCGCGACCGGGGAGCTGTTTTTT
TRBJ2-6	TRBV4-3	NA	NA	CASSDRPSGANVLTF	TGCGCCAGCAGCGACAGGCCCTCTGGGGCCAACGTCCTGACTTTC
TRBJ1-2	TRBV9	NA	NA	CASSSRGRGGYTF	TGTGCCAGCAGCAGTCGAGGGCGAGGTGGCTACACCTTC
TRBJ2-7	TRBV7-9	few	TRBD2	CASSPSAGGYEQYF	TGTGCCAGCAGTCCTTCTGCGGGGGGCTACGAGCAGTACTTC
TRBJ1-1	TRBV10-3	few	NA	CAISELNGGRGAFF	TGTGCCATCAGTGAGCTGAACGGGGGGAGGGGGGCTTTCTTT
TRBJ2-5	TRBV7-2	NA	TRBD2	CALRALAGRQETQYF	TGTGCCTTACGGGCCCTAGCGGGGAGACAAGAGACCCAGTACTTC
TRBJ2-7	TRBV7-2	NA	NA	CASSSQGFDEQYF	TGTGCCAGCAGTTCTCAGGGGTTCGACGAGCAGTACTTC
TRBJ2-7	TRBV5-4	NA	TRBD2	CASSSMTSGNKEQYF	TGTGCCAGCAGCTCCATGACTAGCGGGAATAAGGAGCAGTACTTC